This T cell receptor beta chain is drawn from a study of shared clonotypes between healthy human individuals. Study-wide context: A couple of women and a few men aged 18 to 49 made up the donors. There were three CD4 naive, three CD4 memory, two CD8 naive and one CD8 memory plates per donor. Study-level results: Sharing across four donors was seen in 4% to 5% of naive CD4 clonotypes.

A note on this clone: Antigen unknown.

The data were produced by immunoSEQ multiplex PCR, yet TCRdb's version contains in-frame clones alone and is incomplete. The sample includes about 520,000 clones, roughly 95% of them seen just once. This CDR3 spans 15 amino acids. Trimming took 5 bases from V and 2 from J; bases not matched to a gene: 5. Germline CDR1 reads MNHEY; CDR2 reads SVGAGI. The source of this sequence is a woman in her twenties or thirties in good health. Sequencing input: naive CD4+ T cells sorted from blood. Subset given: CD45RA+ positively selected. The V and J genes are TRBV6-5 and TRBJ1-5, with 8 bases that match TRBD1. The chain's CDR3 is CASSPSDRGNQPQHF. The CDR3 region has the DNA TGTGCCAGCAGTCCTTCGGACAGGGGCAATCAGCCCCAGCATTTT.